Listed below are T cell receptor beta chains from one sample, sequenced in a study of blood T cell repertoires in COVID-19. Assay used: immunoSEQ multiplex PCR; TCRdb lists only in-frame clones, some missing. The data hold 250,000 to 300,000 clones, with more than 70% observed a single time. Sequenced sample: peripheral blood. The source is a woman younger than 35 with acute or convalescent COVID-19. The conserved cysteine and the conserved F or W are not part of the CDR3 here. The size field is filled for only some rows; it gives once, few, many or a size class.

TRBV5-1	TRBJ2-5	.	ASSPAGSPIQETQY
TRBV5-4	TRBJ1-6	.	ASSLMRGGGNSPLH
TRBV19	TRBJ2-1	.	ASSIHGGKEF
TRBV28	TRBJ1-2	.	ASSSGDGYT
TRBV6-5	TRBJ1-2	.	ASRSDEDYGYT
TRBV3-1/TRBV3-2	TRBJ1-4	once	ASSTRAEKLF
TRBV6-5	TRBJ1-5	once	ASSYGAGANQPQH
TRBV5-1	TRBJ1-1	.	ASSLQGLTEAF
TRBV15	TRBJ1-1	few	ATQGGDRVTEAF
TRBV9	TRBJ2-6	.	ASSVDRAGANVLT
TRBV30	TRBJ2-7	.	AWSVLGEQY
TRBV4-3	TRBJ2-1	.	ASSQDHSGLAGAGSYNEQF
TRBV6-5	TRBJ2-2	.	ASSLQTGGTGELF
TRBV15	TRBJ2-7	.	ATGDGGSSYEQY
TRBV27	TRBJ2-7	.	ASSSGYEQY
TRBV5-5	TRBJ1-2	.	ASSLLDYGYT
TRBV28	TRBJ1-3	.	ASSFSNTIY
TRBV4-3	TRBJ2-1	.	ASSQDLATTYNEQF
TRBV6-5	TRBJ2-2	.	ASSHQRGGTGELF
TRBV14	TRBJ2-7	few	ASSRGLAGGRDEQY
TRBV18	TRBJ2-1	.	ASSPPSGTSGNNEQF
TRBV5-3	TRBJ1-4	once	ARSLWWVAEEKLF
TRBV27	TRBJ1-4	.	ASSLTVQNEKLF
TRBV29-1	TRBJ2-1	.	SAPPLGGIGNEQF
TRBV7-6	TRBJ2-3	.	ASSTIFRGTDTQY
TRBV19	TRBJ1-6	.	AVTDSLNSPLH
TRBV27	TRBJ2-7	.	ASSLGQGAREQY
TRBV5-6	TRBJ2-2	.	ASSFLAGGQPGELF
TRBV27	TRBJ1-6	.	ASSPGSGLYNSPLH
TRBV28	TRBJ2-7	.	ASSLPPMSSYEQY
TRBV18	TRBJ1-2	.	ASKPTGTVNYGYT
TRBV6-2/TRBV6-3	TRBJ2-2	.	ASSPGTSNTGELF
TRBV30	TRBJ1-3	.	AWSLTGGGNTIY
TRBV5-1	TRBJ1-5	.	ASSLGVTNQPQH
TRBV11-2	TRBJ1-1	.	ASRQGLNTEAF
TRBV11-2	TRBJ2-2	.	ASRPTGTRTGELF
TRBV6-2/TRBV6-3	TRBJ1-1	.	ASSYRYRKSNTEAF
TRBV5-1	TRBJ2-5	.	ASSPGLAGVETQY
TRBV28	TRBJ1-4	.	ASSSDRRNEKLF
TRBV10-3	TRBJ2-1	.	AVSRGGTSGGNEQF